This T cell receptor (beta chain) was sequenced in a study of blood T cell repertoires in COVID-19. Source study methods: Nucleated cell number was recorded as an estimate derived from reference gene primer amplification. Profiling relied on immunoSEQ multiplex PCR, and the TCRdb table lists in-frame clones only, not all of them. Clonal size and the V and J genes are those of that table, whereas D and trimming came from the DNA. Among approximately 71,000 clones listed, over 75% were seen once. V was shortened by 5 bases and J by 2 bases, with 9 bases between the two germline ends. The CDR3 is made up of 13 amino acids. Germline V gene lookup returns CDR1 LNHDA and CDR2 SQIVND (reference sequence).

The chain has TRBV19 and TRBJ1-1; D not certain. This TCR derives from a human donor in a cohort sampled during active COVID-19. Sequencing was performed on peripheral blood. The CDR3 here is CASSVTVNTEAFF. CDR3 DNA: TGTGCCAGTAGTGTGACTGTTAACACTGAAGCTTTCTTT.